This T cell receptor (beta chain) emerged from a study of identical twins. Whole-study findings and limits: Twins showed weaker excess sharing in their beta out-of-frame sequences.

This clonotype has only a few counts. Its antigen remains unknown. TCRdb reanalysed the 5' RACE reads using MiXCR and keeps one entry per CDR3 protein. The sample lists nearly 650,000 distinct CDR3 sequences, under 8.5% seen once, with around 1.6% in the top ten. Germline V gene sequence: CDR1 SGHRS, CDR2 YFSETQ. The junction had 9 bases not matched to a gene; V was cut back by 4 bases and J by 6 bases. The CDR3 extends over 14 amino acids. This sample also appeared in a second study, on yellow fever vaccine responses in identical twins.

This TCR came from a woman aged 18-30 years in good health. The sequenced sample was PBMCs. The genes are TRBV5-1 and TRBJ1-2; 7 nucleotides align to TRBD1. CDR3 protein: CASSTRQGWDGYTF. The CDR3 bases are TGCGCCAGCAGCACCAGACAGGGTTGGGATGGCTACACCTTC.